The source of this T cell receptor (beta chain) is a study of T-cell reconstitution after alpha-beta-depleted transplantation in children. This clonotype was picked up many times. Preparing the TCRbeta library involved the use of unique molecular identifiers. TCRdb re-analysed the PCR reads in MiXCR, keeping a single row per CDR3 protein. In the table there are around 71,000 distinct CDR3 sequences, about 7.3% of which are singletons. Germline CDR1 reads SGHTA; CDR2 reads FQGNSA. This CDR3 contains 14 residues. The V end was cut by 5 bases, the J end by 4 bases, with 11 bases between. This receptor was taken from a human donor who donated a stem cell graft to a child with acute lymphoblastic leukemia. The chain has TRBV7-2 and TRBJ2-2; D is possibly TRBD1 (6 bases). The material sequenced was PBMCs from the stem cell graft donor, taken from the stem cell graft. CDR3 nucleotide sequence: TGTGCCAGCAGCCCAGGGGTGGGCACCGGGGAGCTGTTTTTT. It is translated as CASSPGVGTGELFF.